The 22 T cell receptor beta chains below come from one sample, sequenced in a study of OX40 agonist ivuxolimab in advanced cancers. This table comes from immunoSEQ multiplex PCR, and its TCRdb copy is limited to in-frame clones, with some not included. The sample lists 70,000 to 95,000 clones, 85% to 95% seen once, with more than 0.6% in the top ten. The sample in question was CD4+ or CD8+ T cells sorted from blood, obtained in a trial of the OX40 agonist ivuxolimab. The receptors derive from an adult with an advanced solid tumor such as melanoma, head and neck, liver or kidney cancer.

V gene TRBV5-5 combines with J gene TRBJ2-3; perhaps TRBD2 as D (5 bases). The CDR3 contains 13 residues. Trimming left V 1 base short and J 9 bases short, with 12 bases between. Per germline, CDR1 SGHKS and CDR2 YYEKEE (reference sequence). DNA of the CDR3: TGTGCCAGCAGCTTGCCGGGGAAGGACACGCAGTATTTT. Translated: CASSLPGKDTQYF.

The chain has TRBV5-1 and TRBJ2-1; D might be TRBD1 or TRBD2, each matching 5 bases. CDR3 length: 13 residues. CDR1 and CDR2 (germline): SGHRS, YFSETQ. With 0 bases removed from V and 10 bases from J, the gap between germline ends came to 11 bases. CDR3 loop: CASSLVPEGEQFF. CDR3 bases: TGCGCCAGCAGCTTGGTTCCTGAGGGGGAGCAGTTCTTC.

The chain combines TRBV4-1 with TRBJ1-1; TRBD1 is a possible D gene (5 bases). V lost 0 bases and J lost 2, with 7 bases in between. The CDR3 has 14 amino acids. CDR1 and CDR2 (germline): MGHRA, YSYEKL. CDR3 residues: CASSQERTNTEAFF. The CDR3 DNA reads TGCGCCAGCAGCCAAGAAAGGACAAACACTGAAGCTTTCTTT.

The chain combines TRBV2 with TRBJ2-7; D possibly corresponds to TRBD2 (5 bases). This CDR3 is 11 amino acids long. Germline lookup yields CDR1 SNHLY and CDR2 FYNNEI. The V end was cut by 6 bases, the J end by 7 bases, with 10 bases between. The DNA for the CDR3 is TGTGCCAGCAGGGACTCCGGGGAGCAGTACTTC. Protein sequence: CASRDSGEQYF.

The chain employs TRBV28 and TRBJ1-3; a possible D gene is TRBD1 (6 bases). The CDR3 covers 16 residues. Trimming stripped 6 bases from V and 0 bases from J, with 15 bases between. Germline V CDR1 and CDR2: MDHEN, SYDVKM. The CDR3 DNA sequence: TGTGCCAGCAGCTTTTGGGGGCCCAACTCTGGAAACACCATATATTTT. This gives the protein CASSFWGPNSGNTIYF.

The chain carries TRBV19 and TRBJ2-3; 12 nucleotides line up with TRBD2. Trimming at V came to 7 bases and at J to 5 bases, leaving 10 bases not matched to a gene. The CDR3 extends over 16 amino acids. Germline loops: CDR1 LNHDA, CDR2 SQIVND (reference sequence). The CDR3 DNA reads TGTGCCAGTAACTCGCCAGGGGGACTAGCGGGAGATACGCAGTATTTT. Its translation: CASNSPGGLAGDTQYF.

This clone was observed once. The J gene is TRBJ2-5, the V gene TRBV7-3, with 9 bases identical to TRBD2. CDR1 and CDR2 (germline): SGHTA, FQGTGA. After removal of 5 bases from V and 5 bases from J, the junction contained 9 bases not matched to a gene. This CDR3 region has 15 residues. The CDR3 region is CASSEDAGGWETQYF. The DNA of the CDR3 is TGTGCCAGCAGCGAGGACGCGGGAGGGTGGGAGACCCAGTACTTC.

The chain carries TRBV4-1 and TRBJ2-5, with TRBD1 matching 11 bases. The trim removed 3 bases at V and 5 bases at J, leaving 5 bases unmatched. CDR3 length: 15 amino acids. CDR1 is MGHRA, CDR2 YSYEKL, per germline. The CDR3 DNA is TGCGCCAGCAGCCACTCGGGACAGGGGGGGGAGACCCAGTACTTC. It yields the protein CASSHSGQGGETQYF.

The V gene is TRBV28, the J gene TRBJ2-7, with 7 bases aligning to TRBD2. Germline CDR1 MDHEN, CDR2 SYDVKM. Germline trimming cut 7 bases from V and 0 bases from J; bases unmatched to any gene: 6. The CDR3 loop spans 14 amino acids. In DNA form, the CDR3 reads TGTGCCAGCAACGAAGCGGGAAGCTCCTACGAGCAGTACTTC. Amino acids: CASNEAGSSYEQYF.

This rearrangement joins TRBV29-1 to TRBJ2-3; 10 nucleotides match TRBD1. Trimming cost V 3 bases and J 4 bases; bases outside gene matches: 10. CDR3 length: 16 amino acids. Per the germline V gene, CDR1 is SQVTM and CDR2 is ANQGSEA. CDR3 coding DNA: TGCAGCGTTGAGACAGGGGGCGCATCTCCGGCAGATACGCAGTATTTT. Its protein is CSVETGGASPADTQYF.

The gene calls are TRBV7-2 and TRBJ2-2; D remains ambiguous. Germline V lookup: CDR1 SGHTA, CDR2 FQGNSA. The CDR3 loop spans 14 amino acids. The V end was cut by 5 bases, the J end by 2 bases, with 9 bases between. This CDR3 is CASSPNFNTGELFF. The CDR3 coding sequence is TGTGCCAGCAGCCCCAACTTCAACACCGGGGAGCTGTTTTTT.

This chain joins TRBV5-4 and TRBJ1-1, with 8 positions matching TRBD1. The CDR3 extends over 17 amino acids. Trimming at V came to 2 bases and at J to 2 bases, leaving 11 bases not matched to a gene. Germline-derived CDR1 and CDR2 are SGHNT and YYREEE (reference sequence). The CDR3 reads CASSLLLRTGTNTEAFF. The DNA of the CDR3 is TGTGCCAGCAGCTTACTATTACGGACAGGGACAAACACTGAAGCTTTCTTT.

J is TRBJ1-6 and V is TRBV5-6; D remains unclear. Germline lookup yields CDR1 SGHDT and CDR2 YYEEEE. V was clipped by 0 bases and J by 7 bases, with 5 bases between them. The CDR3 runs 13 residues. For the CDR3, the DNA is TGTGCCAGCAGCTTGGACATGAATTCACCCCTCCACTTT. This gives the protein CASSLDMNSPLHF.

The rearrangement uses TRBV18 and TRBJ2-1, with 11 bases that match TRBD1. Trimming cost V 2 bases and J 9 bases; bases outside gene matches: 12. The CDR3 is 17 residues long. Germline V gene lookup returns CDR1 KGHSH and CDR2 LQKENI. The DNA of the CDR3 is TGTGCCAGCTCACCAAAGTTGCCAGGACAGGGGGCCGGTGAGCAGTTCTTC. It yields the protein CASSPKLPGQGAGEQFF. The complete variable domain, with remaining parts taken from reference TRBV18 and TRBJ2-1, reads NAGVMQNPRHLVRRRGQEARLRCSPMKGHSHVYWYRQLPEEGLKFMVYLQKENIIDESGMPKERFSAEFPKEGPSILRIQQVVRGDSAAYFCASSPKLPGQGAGEQFFGPGTRLTVL.

The chain employs TRBV28 and TRBJ1-1, with D maybe TRBD1 (6 bases). This CDR3 has 15 residues. With 9 bases removed from V and 0 bases from J, the gap between germline ends came to 17 bases. Per the germline V gene, CDR1 is MDHEN and CDR2 is SYDVKM. Here the CDR3 reads CASYRAGNMNTEAFF. For the CDR3, the DNA is TGTGCCAGTTACAGGGCTGGTAACATGAACACTGAAGCTTTCTTT.

J is TRBJ2-1 and V is TRBV5-1; D is uncertain. The germline CDR1 and CDR2 sequences are SGHRS and YFSETQ. V lost 2 bases, J lost 2 bases, and 8 bases lay in between. There are 14 residues in the CDR3. The CDR3 DNA reads TGCGCCAGCAGCTTTGCAGAGACCTACAATGAGCAGTTCTTC. This codes for CASSFAETYNEQFF.

The J gene is TRBJ2-1, the V gene TRBV7-8; D could derive from TRBD1 or TRBD2 (7 bases each). CDR3 length: 17 residues. Trimming removed 3 bases from V and 5 bases from J, with 20 bases in between. CDR1 SGHVS and CDR2 FQNEAQ come from the germline V gene. The CDR3, as DNA: TGTGCCAGCAGCTTGTATGACAGGGTCGGGGGGAACAATGAGCAGTTCTTC. Protein: CASSLYDRVGGNNEQFF. The variable domain in full, completed from reference TRBV7-8 and TRBJ2-1, reads GAGVSQSPRYKVAKRGQDVALRCDPISGHVSLFWYQQALGQGPEFLTYFQNEAQLDKSGLPSDRFFAERPEGSVSTLKIQRTQQEDSAVYLCASSLYDRVGGNNEQFFGPGTRLTVL.

This clone was detected only a few times. The chain has TRBV19 and TRBJ1-2, with D hard to call. This CDR3 is built from 14 residues. Germline V CDR1 and CDR2: LNHDA, SQIVND (reference sequence). The V gene lost 3 bases and the J gene lost 2 bases, with 10 bases spanning the gap. The CDR3 region is CASSILQRNYGYTF. DNA for the CDR3: TGTGCCAGTAGTATCCTACAGAGAAACTATGGCTACACCTTC.

V is TRBV18 and J is TRBJ2-1; D unresolved. The CDR3 contains 14 residues. Trimming cost V 0 bases and J 6 bases, with 9 bases left between them. Germline lookup yields CDR1 KGHSH and CDR2 LQKENI. The CDR3 DNA is TGTGCCAGCTCACCACCAGGCAGGCCCAATGAGCAGTTCTTC. It encodes CASSPPGRPNEQFF.

The chain combines TRBV5-4 with TRBJ1-5, with TRBD1 matching 7 bases. V was pared by 2 bases and J by 4 bases, with 3 bases of the junction left unmatched. CDR1 is SGHNT and CDR2 is YYREEE in the germline V gene (reference sequence). CDR3 length: 14 residues. The CDR3: CASSLQGRNQPQHF. The CDR3 nucleotides are TGTGCCAGCAGCTTACAGGGGAGGAATCAGCCCCAGCATTTT.

The V call is TRBV19, the J call TRBJ2-1; 9 bases line up with TRBD2. Germline V gives CDR1 LNHDA, CDR2 SQIVND (reference sequence). The trim removed 8 bases at V and 4 bases at J, leaving 6 bases unmatched. This CDR3 comprises 14 residues. CDR3 residues: CASALAGTYNEQFF. CDR3 DNA sequence: TGTGCCAGTGCCCTAGCGGGAACTTACAATGAGCAGTTCTTC.

The chain has TRBV6-6 and TRBJ1-3; D is possibly TRBD1 (6 bases). The length of the CDR3 is 16 residues. V lost 10 bases, J lost 4 bases, and 23 bases lay in between. Germline CDR1 is MNHNY and CDR2 is SVGAGI (reference sequence). CDR3 sequence: CATQSGTTDFGNTIYF. CDR3 sequence (DNA): TGTGCCACCCAATCCGGGACAACAGATTTCGGAAACACCATATATTTT.